Each of the 13 T cell receptor beta chains below was sequenced from the same sample in a study of shared clonotypes between healthy human individuals. Here immunoSEQ multiplex PCR was the method, and the copy in TCRdb shows in-frame clones only, minus some. This sample has over 850,000 clones, with 75% to 80% found just once. Sequencing was performed on memory CD4+ T cells from PBMCs. Stated subset: CD45RA-negative fraction. These receptors were collected from a man between 18 and 29 years old in good health. Some clones in this sample may be carry-over from other donors' samples.

This clone was observed a handful of times. The V and J genes are TRBV7-9 and TRBJ2-5; possibly TRBD2 for D (6 bases). The CDR3 has 15 residues. The germline V and J ends were trimmed by 4 bases and 4 bases, with 16 bases remaining between them. Germline-derived CDR1 and CDR2 are SEHNR and FQNEAQ (reference sequence). The CDR3: CASSSPFGGVETQYF. The DNA of the CDR3 is TGTGCCAGCAGCTCCCCCTTTGGCGGGGTAGAGACCCAGTACTTC.

V usage is TRBV6-5 and J usage is TRBJ1-4, with D possibly TRBD1 on 6 matching bases. CDR3 length equals 14 residues. V was pared by 5 bases and J by 0 bases, with 7 bases between. Germline V lookup: CDR1 MNHEY, CDR2 SVGAGI. In nucleotides, the CDR3 is TGTGCCAGCAGTCACAGGGCAACTAATGAAAAACTGTTTTTT. Its protein product is CASSHRATNEKLFF.

The chain links TRBV28 to TRBJ1-2, with D possibly being TRBD1 (6 bases). V was trimmed by 4 bases and J by 0 bases, leaving 15 bases between them. The length of the CDR3 is 16 residues. Germline CDR1 MDHEN, CDR2 SYDVKM. CDR3 coding DNA: TGTGCCAGCAGTTCGACAGGACCCTTACCTAACTATGGCTACACCTTC. Protein: CASSSTGPLPNYGYTF.

The chain recombines TRBV5-4 with TRBJ2-6; D is ambiguous. Trimming left V 1 base short and J 0 bases short, with 5 bases between. The germline CDR1 and CDR2 sequences are SGHNT and YYREEE (reference sequence). This CDR3 contains 15 residues. Here the CDR3 reads CASSLRASGANVLTF. CDR3 sequence (DNA): TGTGCCAGCAGCTTGAGGGCCTCTGGGGCCAACGTCCTGACTTTC.

This chain links TRBV2 with TRBJ2-1; 8 nucleotides line up with TRBD1. Germline V CDR1 and CDR2: SNHLY, FYNNEI. This CDR3 contains 15 residues. The junction had 6 bases not matched to a gene; V was cut back by 6 bases and J by 2 bases. In nucleotides, the CDR3 is TGTGCCAGCAGGGAACAGGGGGTGACCTACAATGAGCAGTTCTTC. Translated: CASREQGVTYNEQFF. The whole variable domain, filled in from reference TRBV2 and TRBJ2-1, reads EPEVTQTPSHQVTQMGQEVILRCVPISNHLYFYWYRQILGQKVEFLVSFYNNEISEKSEIFDDQFSVERPDGSNFTLKIRSTKLEDSAMYFCASREQGVTYNEQFFGPGTRLTVL.

The V and J genes are TRBV7-6 and TRBJ2-5; no definite D call. The V end was cut by 1 base, the J end by 3 bases, with 6 bases between. The germline V gene has CDR1 SGHVS and CDR2 FNYEAQ. CDR3 length equals 13 residues. For the CDR3, the DNA is TGTGCCAGCAGCTTAGGGGCAGAAGAGACCCAGTACTTC. Translating gives CASSLGAEETQYF.

The rearrangement links TRBV5-6 to TRBJ2-3, with a weak D call TRBD1 (6 bases). Germline CDR1 SGHDT, CDR2 YYEEEE. The CDR3 extends over 15 amino acids. V was shortened by 0 bases and J by 4 bases, with 12 bases between the two germline ends. CDR3 DNA sequence: TGTGCCAGCAGCTTGGAAATTAGGGGGTCAGATACGCAGTATTTT. It is translated as CASSLEIRGSDTQYF.

Concerning this clone itself: Mismatch with germline at one junction end may stem from a read error. The chain carries TRBV7-3 and TRBJ1-1; 7 nucleotides line up with TRBD1. This CDR3 contains 13 residues. CDR1 is SGHTA, CDR2 FQGTGA, per germline. CDR3 sequence reads: CASSMTGNSEAFF. CDR3 bases: TGTGCCAGCAGCATGACAGGGAACTCTGAAGCTTTCTTT.

This clone was seen many times. The genes are TRBV27 and TRBJ1-5; D not resolved. Germline CDR1 reads MNHEY; CDR2 reads SMNVEV (reference sequence). The V end was cut by 3 bases, the J end by 11 bases, with 17 bases between. The CDR3 has 14 residues. CDR3 coding DNA: TGTGCCAGCAGTTTGTCGGGGTACGAATCAGCCCAGCATTTT. Its protein is CASSLSGYESAQHF.

V is TRBV11-2 and J is TRBJ2-7; 8 bases align to TRBD1. V shed 5 bases and J 0 bases; nucleotides not matched to a gene: 6. Looked up from germline, CDR1 is SGHAT and CDR2 is FQNNGV. This CDR3 contains 15 residues. CDR3 sequence: CASSTQTGASYEQYF. The CDR3 region has the DNA TGTGCCAGCAGCACACAGACAGGGGCCTCCTACGAGCAGTACTTC. Filled out from reference TRBV11-2 and TRBJ2-7, the complete variable domain reads EAGVAQSPRYKIIEKRQSVAFWCNPISGHATLYWYQQILGQGPKLLIQFQNNGVVDDSQLPKDRFSAERLKGVDSTLKIQPAKLEDSAVYLCASSTQTGASYEQYFGPGTRLTVT.

About this clone itself: This may come from a read error, since a much larger clone is one base off. The CDR3 is CASSGGQGPYEQYF. Here the CDR3 DNA reads TGTGCCAGCAGTGGGGGACAGGGGCCCTACGAGCAGTACTTC. The chain is built from TRBV2 and TRBJ2-7; the match to TRBD1 covers 10 bases. J was trimmed by 2 bases and V by 4 bases; bases with no gene match: 2. The CDR3 runs 14 residues. Germline V gene data show CDR1 as SNHLY and CDR2 as FYNNEI.

V and J are TRBV9 and TRBJ2-6, with D uncertain. Between the trimmed V and J ends, which lost 5 bases and 0 bases, there was a span of 9 bases. The CDR3 is 15 residues long. CDR1 and CDR2 from the germline V gene are SGDLS and YYNGEE. The CDR3 loop reads CASSRQSSGANVLTF. Written as DNA, the CDR3 is TGTGCCAGCAGTCGCCAGAGCTCTGGGGCCAACGTCCTGACTTTC.

This clone was observed a handful of times. Written as DNA, the CDR3 is TGCGCCAGCAGCTTGATACTAGCGGGAGTGGAGACCCAGTACTTC. As protein: CASSLILAGVETQYF. The V and J genes are TRBV5-1 and TRBJ2-5; TRBD2 agrees at 11 bases. Trimming removed 1 base from V and 5 bases from J; junction bases left unmatched: 4. CDR1 and CDR2 (germline): SGHRS, YFSETQ. CDR3 length equals 15 residues.